Given below is one T cell receptor (beta chain) in context. The antigen is not known. This record belongs to a study of long-term antiretroviral therapy in people with HIV. Overall study results and limits: Comparison with controls showed narrower CDR3 length ranges in HIV repertoires.

Run at survey level, the immunoSEQ assay was version v3.0. The data were produced by immunoSEQ multiplex PCR, yet TCRdb's version contains in-frame clones alone and is incomplete. The table has fewer than 30,000 clones, 85% to 90% seen once; the top ten hold around 4.5%. This CDR3 has 14 amino acids. Trimming pared 1 base from V and 3 bases from J, leaving 10 bases between. The V gene's germline CDR1 is SQVTM and CDR2 ANQGSEA. This chain uses TRBV29-1 with TRBJ1-3; D gene unclear. This clonotype was obtained from a woman aged 25 to 39 with HIV. The input for sequencing was unsorted PBMCs, taken 0.8 years after starting antiretroviral therapy. Here the CDR3 DNA reads TGCAGCGTTGAAGGGGGAGGTGTTGGAAACACCATATATTTT. Translation: CSVEGGGVGNTIYF.